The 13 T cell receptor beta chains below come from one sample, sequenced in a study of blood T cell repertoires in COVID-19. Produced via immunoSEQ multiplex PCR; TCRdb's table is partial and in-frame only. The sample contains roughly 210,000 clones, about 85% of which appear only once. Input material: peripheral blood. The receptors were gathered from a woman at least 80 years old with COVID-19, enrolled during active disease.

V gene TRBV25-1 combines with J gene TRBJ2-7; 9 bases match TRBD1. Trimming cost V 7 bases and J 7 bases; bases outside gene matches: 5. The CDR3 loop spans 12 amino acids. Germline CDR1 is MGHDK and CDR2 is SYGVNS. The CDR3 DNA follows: TGTGCCAGCAAGGGACAGGGTGAAGAGCAGTACTTC. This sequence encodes CASKGQGEEQYF.

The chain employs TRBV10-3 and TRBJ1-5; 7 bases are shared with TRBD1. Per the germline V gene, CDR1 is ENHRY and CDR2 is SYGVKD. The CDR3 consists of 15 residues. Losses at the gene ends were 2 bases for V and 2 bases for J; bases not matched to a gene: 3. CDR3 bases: TGTGCCATCAGTGAGGGCCAGGGGGGCAATCAGCCCCAGCATTTT. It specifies CAISEGQGGNQPQHF.

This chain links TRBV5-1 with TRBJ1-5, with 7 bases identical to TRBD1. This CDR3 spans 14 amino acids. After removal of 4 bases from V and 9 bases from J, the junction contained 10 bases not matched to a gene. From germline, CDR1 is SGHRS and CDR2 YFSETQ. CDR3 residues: CASSPGTEGRPQHF. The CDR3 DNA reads TGCGCCAGCAGCCCCGGGACAGAGGGCCGGCCCCAGCATTTT.

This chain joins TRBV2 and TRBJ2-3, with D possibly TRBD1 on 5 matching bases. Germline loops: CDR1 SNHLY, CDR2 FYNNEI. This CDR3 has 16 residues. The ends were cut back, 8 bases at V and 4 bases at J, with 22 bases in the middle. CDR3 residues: CASATGNSIVADTQYF. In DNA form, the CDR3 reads TGTGCCAGCGCTACAGGCAACAGTATAGTGGCAGATACGCAGTATTTT.

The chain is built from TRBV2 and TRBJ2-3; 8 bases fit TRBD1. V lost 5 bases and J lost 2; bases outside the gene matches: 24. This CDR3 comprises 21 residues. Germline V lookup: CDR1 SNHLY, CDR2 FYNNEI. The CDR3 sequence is CASSTRQPGTGASKFTDTQYF. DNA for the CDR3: TGTGCCAGCAGTACAAGACAGCCCGGGACAGGCGCTTCCAAATTCACAGATACGCAGTATTTT.

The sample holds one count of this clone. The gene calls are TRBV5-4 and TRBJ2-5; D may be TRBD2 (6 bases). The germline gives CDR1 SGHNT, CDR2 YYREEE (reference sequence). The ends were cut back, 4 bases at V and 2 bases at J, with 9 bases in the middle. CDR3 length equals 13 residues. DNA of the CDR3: TGTGCCAGCAGCCAGACTAGTCAAGAGACCCAGTACTTC. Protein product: CASSQTSQETQYF.

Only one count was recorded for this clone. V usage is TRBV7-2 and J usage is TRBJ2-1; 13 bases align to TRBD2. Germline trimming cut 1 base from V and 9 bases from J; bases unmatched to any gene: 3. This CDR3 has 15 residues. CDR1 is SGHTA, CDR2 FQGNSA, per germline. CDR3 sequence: CASSLVGLAGSEQFF. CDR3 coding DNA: TGTGCCAGCAGCTTAGTGGGACTAGCGGGGAGTGAGCAGTTCTTC.

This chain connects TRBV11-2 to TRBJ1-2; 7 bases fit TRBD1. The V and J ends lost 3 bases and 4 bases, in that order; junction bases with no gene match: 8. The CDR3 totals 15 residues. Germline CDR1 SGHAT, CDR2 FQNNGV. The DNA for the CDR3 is TGTGCCAGCAGCTTGGGACAGCATTCCACCTATGGCTACACCTTC. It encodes CASSLGQHSTYGYTF.

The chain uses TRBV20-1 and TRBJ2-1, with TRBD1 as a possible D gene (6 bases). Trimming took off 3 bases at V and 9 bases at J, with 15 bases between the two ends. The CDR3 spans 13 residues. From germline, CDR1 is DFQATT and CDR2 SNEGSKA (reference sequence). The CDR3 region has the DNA TGCAGTGCTAGTTCATTCGACAGGACTGAGCAGTTCTTC. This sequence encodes CSASSFDRTEQFF.

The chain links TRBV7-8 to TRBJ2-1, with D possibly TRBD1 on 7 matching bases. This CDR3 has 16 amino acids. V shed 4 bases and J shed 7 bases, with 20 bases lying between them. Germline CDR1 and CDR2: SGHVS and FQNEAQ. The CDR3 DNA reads TGTGCCAGCAGCTCGCTCGCAGGGGGGACTCTAAATGAGCAGTTCTTC. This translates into CASSSLAGGTLNEQFF.

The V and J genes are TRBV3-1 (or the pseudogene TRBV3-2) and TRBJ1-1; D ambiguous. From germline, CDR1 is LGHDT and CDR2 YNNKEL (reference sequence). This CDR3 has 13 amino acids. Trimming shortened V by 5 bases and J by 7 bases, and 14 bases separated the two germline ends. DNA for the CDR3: TGTGCCAGCAGCTTTGGAGGGCGGGATGAAGCTTTCTTT. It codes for CASSFGGRDEAFF.

The CDR3 DNA follows: TGTGCCAGCAGCTCGCCGTACACAGGGTCCTCACCCCTCCACTTT. It yields the protein CASSSPYTGSSPLHF. The chain carries TRBV7-8 and TRBJ1-6; weak D call: TRBD1 (6 bases). With 4 bases removed from V and 10 bases from J, the gap between germline ends came to 17 bases. This CDR3 has 15 residues. Germline-derived CDR1 and CDR2 are SGHVS and FQNEAQ.

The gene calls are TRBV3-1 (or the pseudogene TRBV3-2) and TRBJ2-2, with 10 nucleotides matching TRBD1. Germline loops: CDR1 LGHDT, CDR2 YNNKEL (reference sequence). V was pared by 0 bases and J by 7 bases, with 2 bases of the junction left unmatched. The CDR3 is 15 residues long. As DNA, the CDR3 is TGTGCCAGCAGCCAAGAGACAGGGGGCAGCGGGGAGCTGTTTTTT. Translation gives CASSQETGGSGELFF.